Below are 2 T cell receptor beta chains sequenced from a single sample in a study of OX40 agonist ivuxolimab in advanced cancers. Clones were sequenced by immunoSEQ multiplex PCR, and TCRdb holds only the in-frame ones, with some missing. The sample consists of over 45,000 clones, around 85% of them appearing once. Here the sequenced sample was CD4+ or CD8+ T cells sorted from blood, taken in a trial of the OX40 agonist ivuxolimab. These receptors all stem from an adult with an advanced solid tumor such as melanoma, head and neck, liver or kidney cancer.

This rearrangement joins TRBV11-2 to TRBJ2-4, with D perhaps being TRBD1 or TRBD2 (6 bases each). Germline assignment: CDR1 SGHAT and CDR2 FQNNGV. V shed 2 bases and J shed 1 base, with 15 bases lying between them. The CDR3 contains 17 residues. CDR3 nucleotides: TGTGCCAGCAGCTTACTGATCCGGGGGCCTGCCAAAAACATTCAGTACTTC. Translating it yields CASSLLIRGPAKNIQYF.

J is TRBJ1-6 and V is TRBV7-6, with TRBD1 identical over 7 bases. This CDR3 region has 17 residues. Germline V gene data show CDR1 as SGHVS and CDR2 as FNYEAQ. Germline trimming cut 2 bases from V and 5 bases from J; bases unmatched to any gene: 9. The CDR3: CASSLTFGTADNSPLHF. The CDR3 region has the DNA TGTGCCAGCAGCTTAACATTTGGGACAGCCGATAATTCACCCCTCCACTTT.